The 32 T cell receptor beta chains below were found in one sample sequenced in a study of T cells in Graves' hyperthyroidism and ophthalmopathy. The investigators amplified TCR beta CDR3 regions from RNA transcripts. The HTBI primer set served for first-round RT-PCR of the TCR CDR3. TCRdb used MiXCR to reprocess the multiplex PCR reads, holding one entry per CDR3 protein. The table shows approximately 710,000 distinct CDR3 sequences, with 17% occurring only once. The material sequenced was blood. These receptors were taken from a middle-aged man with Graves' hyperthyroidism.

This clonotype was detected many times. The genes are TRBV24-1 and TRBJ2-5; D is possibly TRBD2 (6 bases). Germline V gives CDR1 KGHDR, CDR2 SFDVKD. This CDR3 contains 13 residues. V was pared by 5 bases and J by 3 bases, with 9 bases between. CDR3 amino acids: CATSGLGEETQYF. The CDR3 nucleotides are TGTGCCACCAGTGGACTAGGGGAAGAGACCCAGTACTTC.

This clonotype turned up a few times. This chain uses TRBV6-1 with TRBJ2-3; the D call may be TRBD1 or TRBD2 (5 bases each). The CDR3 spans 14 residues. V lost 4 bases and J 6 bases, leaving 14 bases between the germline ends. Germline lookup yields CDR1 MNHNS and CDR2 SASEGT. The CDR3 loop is CASSVRDPLDTQYF. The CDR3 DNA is TGTGCCAGCAGTGTCCGGGACCCGCTGGATACGCAGTATTTT.

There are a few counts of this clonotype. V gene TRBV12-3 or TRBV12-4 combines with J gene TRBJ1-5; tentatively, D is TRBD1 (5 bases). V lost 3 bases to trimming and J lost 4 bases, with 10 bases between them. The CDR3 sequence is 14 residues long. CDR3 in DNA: TGTGCCAGCAGTTTCCCAGGGCAAAATCAGCCCCAGCATTTT. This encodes CASSFPGQNQPQHF.

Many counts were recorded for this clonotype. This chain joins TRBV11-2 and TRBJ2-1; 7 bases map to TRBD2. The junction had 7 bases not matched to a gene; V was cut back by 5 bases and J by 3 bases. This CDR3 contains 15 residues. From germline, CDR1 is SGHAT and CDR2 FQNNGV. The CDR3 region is CASSPSGGGYNEQFF. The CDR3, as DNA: TGTGCCAGCAGCCCCTCTGGCGGGGGCTACAATGAGCAGTTCTTC. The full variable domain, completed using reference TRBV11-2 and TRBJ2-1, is EAGVAQSPRYKIIEKRQSVAFWCNPISGHATLYWYQQILGQGPKLLIQFQNNGVVDDSQLPKDRFSAERLKGVDSTLKIQPAKLEDSAVYLCASSPSGGGYNEQFFGPGTRLTVL.

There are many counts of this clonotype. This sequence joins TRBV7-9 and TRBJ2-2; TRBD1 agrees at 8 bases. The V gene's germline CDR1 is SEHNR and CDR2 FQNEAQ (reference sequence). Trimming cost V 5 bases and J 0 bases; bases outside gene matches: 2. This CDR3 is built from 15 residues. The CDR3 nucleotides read TGTGCCAGCAGCGAGACAGGGGCGAACACCGGGGAGCTGTTTTTT. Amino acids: CASSETGANTGELFF.

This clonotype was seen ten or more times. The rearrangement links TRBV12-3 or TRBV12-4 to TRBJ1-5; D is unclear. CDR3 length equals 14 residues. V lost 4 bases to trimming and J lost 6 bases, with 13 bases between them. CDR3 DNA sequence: TGTGCCAGCAGTTCTAGGCGGGCCGCTCAGCCCCAGCATTTT. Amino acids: CASSSRRAAQPQHF.

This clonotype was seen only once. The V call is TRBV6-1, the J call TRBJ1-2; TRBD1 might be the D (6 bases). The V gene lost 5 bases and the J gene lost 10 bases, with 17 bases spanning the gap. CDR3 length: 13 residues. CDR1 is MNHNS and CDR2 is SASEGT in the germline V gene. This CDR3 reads CASSSRGGLHYTF. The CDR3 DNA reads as TGTGCCAGCAGTAGCAGGGGAGGGCTTCACTACACCTTC.

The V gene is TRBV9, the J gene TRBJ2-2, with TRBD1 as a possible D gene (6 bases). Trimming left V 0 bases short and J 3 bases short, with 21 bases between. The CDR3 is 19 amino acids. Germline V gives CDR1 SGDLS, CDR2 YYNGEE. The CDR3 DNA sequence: TGTGCCAGCAGCGTAGGAGGTCGCCAAATGGACAGACACACCGGGGAGCTGTTTTTT. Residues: CASSVGGRQMDRHTGELFF. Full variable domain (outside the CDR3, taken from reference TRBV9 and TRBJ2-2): DSGVTQTPKHLITATGQRVTLRCSPRSGDLSVYWYQQSLDQGLQFLIQYYNGEERAKGNILERFSAQQFPDLHSELNLSSLELGDSALYFCASSVGGRQMDRHTGELFFGEGSRLTVL.

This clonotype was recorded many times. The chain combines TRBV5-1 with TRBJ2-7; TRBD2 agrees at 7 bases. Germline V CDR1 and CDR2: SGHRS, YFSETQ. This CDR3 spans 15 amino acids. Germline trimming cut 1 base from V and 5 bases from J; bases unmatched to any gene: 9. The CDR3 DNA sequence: TGCGCCAGCAGCTTGAGGTCTAGCGGAACGGACGAGCAGTACTTC. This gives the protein CASSLRSSGTDEQYF.

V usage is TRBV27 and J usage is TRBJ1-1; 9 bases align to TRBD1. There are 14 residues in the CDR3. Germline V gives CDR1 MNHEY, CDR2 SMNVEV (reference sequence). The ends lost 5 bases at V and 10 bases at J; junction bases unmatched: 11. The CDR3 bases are TGTGCCAGCAGTCCATTCACAGGGGGCGGCGTAGCTTTCTTT. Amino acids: CASSPFTGGGVAFF.

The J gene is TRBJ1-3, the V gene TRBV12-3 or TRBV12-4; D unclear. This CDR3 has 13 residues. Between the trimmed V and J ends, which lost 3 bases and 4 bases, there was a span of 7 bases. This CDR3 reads CASSFPNGNTIYF. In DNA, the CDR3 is TGTGCCAGCAGTTTTCCAAACGGAAACACCATATATTTT.

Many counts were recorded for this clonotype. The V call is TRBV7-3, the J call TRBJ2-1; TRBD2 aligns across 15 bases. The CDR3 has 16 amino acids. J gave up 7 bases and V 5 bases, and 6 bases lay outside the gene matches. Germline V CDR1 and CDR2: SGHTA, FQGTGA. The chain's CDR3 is CASSDPGTSGGNEQFF. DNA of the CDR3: TGTGCCAGCAGCGACCCTGGGACTAGCGGGGGGAATGAGCAGTTCTTC. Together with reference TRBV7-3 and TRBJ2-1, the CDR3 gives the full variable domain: GAGVSQTPSNKVTEKGKYVELRCDPISGHTALYWYRQSLGQGPEFLIYFQGTGAADDSGLPNDRFFAVRPEGSVSTLKIQRTERGDSAVYLCASSDPGTSGGNEQFFGPGTRLTVL.

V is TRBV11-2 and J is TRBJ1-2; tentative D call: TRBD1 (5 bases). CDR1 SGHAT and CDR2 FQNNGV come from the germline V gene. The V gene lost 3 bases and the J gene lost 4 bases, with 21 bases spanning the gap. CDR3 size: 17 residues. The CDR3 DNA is TGTGCCAGCAGCTTGGCGACGGGCGGGGCTGTAGGCTATGGCTACACCTTC. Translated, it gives CASSLATGGAVGYGYTF.

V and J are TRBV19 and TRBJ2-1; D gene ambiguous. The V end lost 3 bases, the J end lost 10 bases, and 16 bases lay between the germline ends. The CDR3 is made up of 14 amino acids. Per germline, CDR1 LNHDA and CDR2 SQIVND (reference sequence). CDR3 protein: CASSIRSLSSEQFF. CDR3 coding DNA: TGTGCCAGTAGTATTAGGTCTTTGTCATCCGAGCAGTTCTTC.

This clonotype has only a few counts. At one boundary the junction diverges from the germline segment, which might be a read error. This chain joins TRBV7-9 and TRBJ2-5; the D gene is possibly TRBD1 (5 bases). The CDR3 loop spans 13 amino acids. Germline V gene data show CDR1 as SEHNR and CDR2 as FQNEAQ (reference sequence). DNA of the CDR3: TGTGCCAGCAGCTTAGAAGTCACCCCAGGGCCGCACTTC. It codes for CASSLEVTPGPHF.

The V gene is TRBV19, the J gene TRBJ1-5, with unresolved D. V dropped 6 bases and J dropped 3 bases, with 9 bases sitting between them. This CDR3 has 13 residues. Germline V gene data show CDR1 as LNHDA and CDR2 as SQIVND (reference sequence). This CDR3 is CASRNGYNQPQHF. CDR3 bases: TGTGCCAGTAGGAACGGTTACAATCAGCCCCAGCATTTT.

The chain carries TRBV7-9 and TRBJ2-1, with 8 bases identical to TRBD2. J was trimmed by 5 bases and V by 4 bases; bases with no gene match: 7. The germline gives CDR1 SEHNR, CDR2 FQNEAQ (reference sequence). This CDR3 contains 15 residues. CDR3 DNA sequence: TGTGCCAGCAGCTCGCGACTAGCGTTGGACAATGAGCAGTTCTTC. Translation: CASSSRLALDNEQFF.

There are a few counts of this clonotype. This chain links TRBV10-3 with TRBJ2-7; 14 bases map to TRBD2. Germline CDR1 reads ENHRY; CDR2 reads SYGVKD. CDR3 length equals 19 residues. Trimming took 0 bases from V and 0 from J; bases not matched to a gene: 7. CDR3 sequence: CAISESGGLAGDSSYEQYF. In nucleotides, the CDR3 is TGTGCCATCAGTGAGTCGGGGGGACTAGCGGGAGACAGCTCCTACGAGCAGTACTTC.

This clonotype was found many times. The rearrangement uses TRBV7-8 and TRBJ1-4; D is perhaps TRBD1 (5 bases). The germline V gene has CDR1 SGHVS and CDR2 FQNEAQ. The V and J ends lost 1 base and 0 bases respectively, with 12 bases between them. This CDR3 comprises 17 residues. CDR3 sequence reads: CASSLGWGRSTNEKLFF. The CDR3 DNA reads TGTGCCAGCAGCTTAGGATGGGGACGATCAACTAATGAAAAACTGTTTTTT. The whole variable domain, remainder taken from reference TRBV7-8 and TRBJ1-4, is GAGVSQSPRYKVAKRGQDVALRCDPISGHVSLFWYQQALGQGPEFLTYFQNEAQLDKSGLPSDRFFAERPEGSVSTLKIQRTQQEDSAVYLCASSLGWGRSTNEKLFFGSGTQLSVL.

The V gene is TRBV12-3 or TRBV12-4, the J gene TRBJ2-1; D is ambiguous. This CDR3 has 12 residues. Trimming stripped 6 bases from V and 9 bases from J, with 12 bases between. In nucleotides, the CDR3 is TGTGCCAGCAGACGATCTAACACTGAGCAGTTCTTC. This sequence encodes CASRRSNTEQFF.

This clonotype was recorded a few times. CDR3 DNA: TGTGCCAGCAGGAGAAGGGGACGCACAGATACGCAGTATTTT. This sequence encodes CASRRRGRTDTQYF. This chain connects TRBV27 to TRBJ2-3; perhaps D is TRBD1 or TRBD2 (5 bases each). The CDR3 spans 14 residues. Germline V gene data show CDR1 as MNHEY and CDR2 as SMNVEV (reference sequence). With 6 bases removed from V and 1 base from J, the gap between germline ends came to 11 bases.

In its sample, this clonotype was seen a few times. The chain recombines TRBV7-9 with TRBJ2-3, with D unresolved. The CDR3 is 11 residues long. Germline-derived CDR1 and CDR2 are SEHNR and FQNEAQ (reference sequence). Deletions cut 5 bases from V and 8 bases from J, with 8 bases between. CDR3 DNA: TGTGCCAGCAGCCCGGAAGGTACGCAGTATTTT. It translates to CASSPEGTQYF. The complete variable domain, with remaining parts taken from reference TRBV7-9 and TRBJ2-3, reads DTGVSQNPRHKITKRGQNVTFRCDPISEHNRLYWYRQTLGQGPEFLTYFQNEAQLEKSRLLSDRFSAERPKGSFSTLEIQRTEQGDSAMYLCASSPEGTQYFGPGTRLTVL.

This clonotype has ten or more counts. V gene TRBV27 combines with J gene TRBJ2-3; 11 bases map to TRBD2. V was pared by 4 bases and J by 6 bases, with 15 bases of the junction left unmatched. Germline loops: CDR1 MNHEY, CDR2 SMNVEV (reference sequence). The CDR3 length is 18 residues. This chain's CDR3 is CASSSPGLAVPTADTQYF. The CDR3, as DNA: TGTGCCAGCAGTTCTCCGGGACTAGCGGTCCCTACGGCCGATACGCAGTATTTT.

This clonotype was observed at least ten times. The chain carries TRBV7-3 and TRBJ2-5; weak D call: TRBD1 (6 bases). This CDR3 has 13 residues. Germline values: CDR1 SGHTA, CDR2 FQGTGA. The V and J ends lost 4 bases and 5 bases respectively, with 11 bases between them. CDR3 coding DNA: TGTGCCAGCAGCTGGGCTAGGGGGGAGACCCAGTACTTC. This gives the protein CASSWARGETQYF.

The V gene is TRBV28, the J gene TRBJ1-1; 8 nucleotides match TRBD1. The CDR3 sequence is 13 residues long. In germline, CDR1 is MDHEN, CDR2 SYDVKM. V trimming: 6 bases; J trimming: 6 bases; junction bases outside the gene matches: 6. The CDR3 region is CASSLTGGAEAFF. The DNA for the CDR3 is TGTGCCAGCAGCCTTACAGGGGGGGCTGAAGCTTTCTTT. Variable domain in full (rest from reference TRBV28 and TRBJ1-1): DVKVTQSSRYLVKRTGEKVFLECVQDMDHENMFWYRQDPGLGLRLIYFSYDVKMKEKGDIPEGYSVSREKKERFSLILESASTNQTSMYLCASSLTGGAEAFFGQGTRLTVV.

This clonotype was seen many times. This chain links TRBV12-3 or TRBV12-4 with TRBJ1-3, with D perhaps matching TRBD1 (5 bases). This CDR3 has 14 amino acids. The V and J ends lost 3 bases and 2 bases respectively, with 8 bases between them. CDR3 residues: CASSFRTTGNTIYF. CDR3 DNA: TGTGCCAGCAGTTTCCGGACAACTGGAAACACCATATATTTT.

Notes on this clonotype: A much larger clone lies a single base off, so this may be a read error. For the CDR3, the DNA is TGTTCCAGCAGCCCCTCCGGGACTAGCGATGGCAATGAGCAGTTCTTC. It translates to CSSSPSGTSDGNEQFF. This chain links TRBV7-3 with TRBJ2-1; 10 bases fit TRBD2. CDR1 is SGHTA, CDR2 FQGTGA, per germline. The CDR3 has 16 residues.

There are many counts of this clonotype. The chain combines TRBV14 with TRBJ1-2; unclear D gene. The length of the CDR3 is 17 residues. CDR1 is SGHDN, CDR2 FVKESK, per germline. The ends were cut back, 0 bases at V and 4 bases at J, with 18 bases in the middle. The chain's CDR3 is CASSQDLGYADIYGYTF. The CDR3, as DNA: TGTGCCAGCAGCCAAGACCTGGGTTATGCCGACATCTATGGCTACACCTTC.

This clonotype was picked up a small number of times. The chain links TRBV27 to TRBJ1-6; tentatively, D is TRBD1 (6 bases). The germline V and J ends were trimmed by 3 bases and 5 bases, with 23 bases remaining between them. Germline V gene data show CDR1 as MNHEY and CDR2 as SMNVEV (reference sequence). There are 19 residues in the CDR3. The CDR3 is CASSFFPIEKDSNNSPLHF. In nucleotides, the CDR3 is TGTGCCAGCAGTTTTTTTCCTATAGAAAAGGACAGTAATAATTCACCCCTCCACTTT.

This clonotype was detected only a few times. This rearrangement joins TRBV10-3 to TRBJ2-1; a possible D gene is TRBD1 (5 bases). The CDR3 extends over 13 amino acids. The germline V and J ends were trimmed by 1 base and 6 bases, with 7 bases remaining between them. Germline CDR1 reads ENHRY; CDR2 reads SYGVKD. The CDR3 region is CAISELTGNEQFF. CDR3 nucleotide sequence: TGTGCCATCAGTGAGTTAACAGGCAATGAGCAGTTCTTC.

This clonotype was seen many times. In DNA, the CDR3 is TGCAGCGTTGCTCCGGACCTGGAGACCCAGTACTTC. It codes for CSVAPDLETQYF. The V and J genes are TRBV29-1 and TRBJ2-5; no firm D call. V dropped 4 bases and J dropped 5 bases, with 11 bases sitting between them. There are 12 residues in the CDR3. The germline V gene encodes CDR1 SQVTM and CDR2 ANQGSEA.

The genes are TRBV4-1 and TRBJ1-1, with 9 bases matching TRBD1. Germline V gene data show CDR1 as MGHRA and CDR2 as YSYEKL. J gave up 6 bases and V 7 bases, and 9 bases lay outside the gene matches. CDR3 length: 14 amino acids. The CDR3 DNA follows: TGCGCCAGCAAACTAGACAGGGGGTGGCCTGAAGCTTTCTTT. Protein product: CASKLDRGWPEAFF.